This T cell receptor (beta chain) was identified in a study of blood T cell repertoires in COVID-19. On the study more broadly: There were acute and convalescent COVID-19 samples, and they came from the United States, Italy and Spain. The cDNA or gDNA used as material had been derived from T cells, B-cell-depleted T cells, or PBMCs.

Germline V gene lookup returns CDR1 SNHLY and CDR2 FYNNEI. V shed 6 bases, J shed 1 base, and the junction held 4 bases outside the gene matches. The CDR3 length is 14 residues. In the authors' methods: Researchers report that nucleated cell counts were estimated from reference gene primer amplification. This table comes from immunoSEQ multiplex PCR, and its TCRdb copy is limited to in-frame clones, with some not included. V and J calls and clone size follow that table, whereas D and trimming were derived from the DNA. The sample shows over 300,000 clones, nearly 90% of them seen only once. The V call is TRBV2, the J call TRBJ1-2; 8 bases align to TRBD1. The sequence derives from a young man with active or convalescent COVID-19. The sample comprised peripheral blood. The CDR3 sequence: CASSGQGINYGYTF. For the CDR3, the DNA is TGTGCCAGCAGCGGACAGGGAATTAACTATGGCTACACCTTC.